This passage covers 29 T cell receptor beta chains from one sample sequenced in a study of blood T cell repertoires in COVID-19. Generated by immunoSEQ multiplex PCR, the TCRdb table keeps only in-frame clones and is missing some. The repertoire holds under 200,000 clones, with 65% to 85% as singletons. Sequencing input: peripheral blood. These receptors originate from a man in his sixties with active or convalescent COVID-19.

V is TRBV5-4 and J is TRBJ2-7, with D possibly TRBD2 on 6 matching bases. This CDR3 has 14 residues. The germline V gene has CDR1 SGHNT and CDR2 YYREEE (reference sequence). Trimming removed 0 bases at V and 2 bases at J, with 9 bases between. CDR3 in DNA: TGTGCCAGCAGCTTGGGTGGGAGGACCTACGAGCAGTACTTC. Translation gives CASSLGGRTYEQYF.

This clone was counted between two and nine times. This chain uses TRBV10-3 with TRBJ1-4, with D possibly being TRBD1 (5 bases). The CDR3 is 14 residues long. Germline V gene data show CDR1 as ENHRY and CDR2 as SYGVKD. The V end was cut by 3 bases, the J end by 8 bases, with 13 bases between. The CDR3, as DNA: TGTGCCATCAGTGATAGGCAGGGTAGCGAAAAACTGTTTTTT. This gives the protein CAISDRQGSEKLFF.

This chain links TRBV5-1 with TRBJ1-1; 7 bases are shared with TRBD1. The CDR3 has 13 residues. Germline V gives CDR1 SGHRS, CDR2 YFSETQ. With V trimmed by 4 bases and J by 3 bases, 3 bases remained unmatched. The CDR3 DNA sequence: TGCGCCAGCAGCCGGAGGGGGCACACTGAAGCTTTCTTT. It translates to CASSRRGHTEAFF.

The gene calls are TRBV27 and TRBJ2-7, with 11 bases matching TRBD1. CDR1 and CDR2 (germline): MNHEY, SMNVEV (reference sequence). This CDR3 is 15 amino acids long. After removal of 5 bases from V and 3 bases from J, the junction contained 6 bases not matched to a gene. The CDR3 reads CASSGPGQGDYEQYF. CDR3 DNA sequence: TGTGCCAGCAGTGGACCGGGACAGGGGGACTACGAGCAGTACTTC.

V and J are TRBV5-1 and TRBJ2-1, with 9 positions matching TRBD2. Germline loops: CDR1 SGHRS, CDR2 YFSETQ. The CDR3 loop spans 15 amino acids. V was clipped by 0 bases and J by 9 bases; unmatched bases: 7. In DNA form, the CDR3 reads TGCGCCAGCAGCTTGGGTCTAGCGGGAAAGGGTGAGCAGTTCTTC. Encoded protein: CASSLGLAGKGEQFF. The full variable domain, rest sourced from reference TRBV5-1 and TRBJ2-1, is KAGVTQTPRYLIKTRGQQVTLSCSPISGHRSVSWYQQTPGQGLQFLFEYFSETQRNKGNFPGRFSGRQFSNSRSEMNVSTLELGDSALYLCASSLGLAGKGEQFFGPGTRLTVL.

This clone was recorded only once. The chain links TRBV3-1 (or the pseudogene TRBV3-2) to TRBJ2-1; 8 nucleotides line up with TRBD2. The V and J ends lost 4 bases and 12 bases, in that order; junction bases with no gene match: 14. Per the germline V gene, CDR1 is LGHDT and CDR2 is YNNKEL (reference sequence). This CDR3 is built from 15 residues. CDR3 amino acids: CASSPRGLASFGQFF. The CDR3 coding sequence is TGTGCCAGCAGCCCCAGAGGACTAGCCTCCTTCGGGCAGTTCTTC.

This clone occurred once. The V and J genes are TRBV9 and TRBJ2-1; D ambiguous. The CDR3 has 14 residues. Deletions cut 0 bases from V and 3 bases from J, with 7 bases between. Per the germline V gene, CDR1 is SGDLS and CDR2 is YYNGEE. The CDR3 here is CASSVVASYNEQFF. Here the CDR3 DNA reads TGTGCCAGCAGCGTAGTAGCTAGCTACAATGAGCAGTTCTTC.

The chain has TRBV24-1 and TRBJ1-4; D might be TRBD1 (6 bases). In germline, CDR1 is KGHDR, CDR2 SFDVKD. The CDR3 spans 16 residues. The V and J ends lost 12 bases and 0 bases respectively, with 19 bases between them. This CDR3 is CASLPGHLATNEKLFF. CDR3 coding DNA: TGTGCCTCGCTACCGGGACACCTTGCAACTAATGAAAAACTGTTTTTT.

This chain uses TRBV6-2 or TRBV6-3 with TRBJ1-1; D gene ambiguous. This CDR3 region has 12 residues. The germline V gene encodes CDR1 MNHEY and CDR2 SVGEGT. V was shortened by 6 bases and J by 3 bases, with 8 bases between the two germline ends. DNA of the CDR3: TGTGCCAGCAGCCACGGGGACACTGAAGCTTTCTTT. Its protein is CASSHGDTEAFF.

This sequence joins TRBV19 and TRBJ1-4, with 7 bases fitting TRBD1. CDR1 and CDR2 from the germline V gene are LNHDA and SQIVND (reference sequence). The CDR3 loop spans 14 amino acids. J lost 7 bases, V lost 6 bases, and 8 bases had no gene match. The CDR3 region has the DNA TGTGCCAGTAGAGTCGCAGGGGGACTTGAAAAACTGTTTTTT. Protein product: CASRVAGGLEKLFF.

This clone occurred once. The chain uses TRBV28 and TRBJ2-1; possibly TRBD2 for D (7 bases). Deletions cut 11 bases from V and 2 bases from J, with 31 bases between. Germline lookup yields CDR1 MDHEN and CDR2 SYDVKM. The CDR3 length is 19 residues. CDR3 DNA: TGTGCCGGGGGGGGCAAGCGCGATGAGGACCGGGACGCCTACAATGAGCAGTTCTTC. As protein: CAGGGKRDEDRDAYNEQFF.

This clone was seen a handful of times. The chain recombines TRBV6-2 or TRBV6-3 with TRBJ1-1; D gene ambiguous. There are 15 residues in the CDR3. CDR1 is MNHEY and CDR2 is SVGEGT in the germline V gene. The V end was cut by 2 bases, the J end by 5 bases, with 15 bases between. CDR3 sequence: CASSYGRNIDTEAFF. The CDR3 region has the DNA TGTGCCAGCAGTTACGGGCGTAATATCGATACTGAAGCTTTCTTT.

The DNA for the CDR3 is TGTGCCAGTAGTTCCAGGGGTGGACTAGCGGGAAGTAATGAGCAGTTCTTC. This translates into CASSSRGGLAGSNEQFF. This sequence joins TRBV19 and TRBJ2-1, with TRBD2 identical over 12 bases. V trimming: 5 bases; J trimming: 7 bases; junction bases outside the gene matches: 12. Germline CDR1 reads LNHDA; CDR2 reads SQIVND (reference sequence). The length of the CDR3 is 17 residues.

CDR3 DNA sequence: TGTGCCATCAGTGAGTCGATGGACGACAGCGGGTTTTACTTC. It encodes CAISESMDDSGFYF. The chain employs TRBV10-3 and TRBJ2-4, with D possibly being TRBD2 (6 bases). The CDR3 contains 14 residues. Per germline, CDR1 ENHRY and CDR2 SYGVKD. Trimming removed 0 bases from V and 16 bases from J, with 19 bases in between.

The rearrangement uses TRBV9 and TRBJ2-3; D is unclear. Germline CDR1 reads SGDLS; CDR2 reads YYNGEE. Trimming removed 10 bases at V and 0 bases at J, with 9 bases between. This CDR3 has 12 residues. DNA for the CDR3: TGTGCCTCCTCGGGTAGCACAGATACGCAGTATTTT. It yields the protein CASSGSTDTQYF.

The chain uses TRBV20-1 and TRBJ1-2; D not resolved. The germline gives CDR1 DFQATT, CDR2 SNEGSKA (reference sequence). V was pared by 3 bases and J by 7 bases, with 9 bases between. The CDR3 consists of 11 residues. CDR3 DNA sequence: TGCAGTGCTAGGGTGAGGTCTGGCTACACCTTC. This sequence encodes CSARVRSGYTF.

The rearrangement links TRBV5-4 to TRBJ1-2; possibly TRBD1 for D (6 bases). In germline, CDR1 is SGHNT, CDR2 YYREEE (reference sequence). The V end lost 0 bases, the J end lost 4 bases, and 10 bases lay between the germline ends. The CDR3 loop spans 14 amino acids. The CDR3 region is CASSLAGDGYGYTF. The CDR3 coding sequence is TGTGCCAGCAGCTTGGCAGGGGACGGCTATGGCTACACCTTC.

This chain uses TRBV2 with TRBJ2-7; TRBD2 is a possible D gene (7 bases). Looked up from germline, CDR1 is SNHLY and CDR2 is FYNNEI. The CDR3 consists of 15 residues. The V gene lost 4 bases and the J gene lost 7 bases, with 20 bases spanning the gap. CDR3 in DNA: TGTGCCAGCAGTGGAGGGGGGGAGAATGCCTTGGAGCAGTACTTC. Translated: CASSGGGENALEQYF.

The chain joins TRBV19 to TRBJ2-4, with a tentative D call TRBD2 (6 bases). Trimming shortened V by 5 bases and J by 0 bases, and 20 bases separated the two germline ends. Germline V gene data show CDR1 as LNHDA and CDR2 as SQIVND (reference sequence). This CDR3 is built from 18 residues. CDR3 residues: CASSARGAKVTAKNIQYF. CDR3 DNA sequence: TGTGCCAGTAGTGCCCGCGGGGCGAAGGTTACAGCCAAAAACATTCAGTACTTC.

This sequence joins TRBV24-1 and TRBJ2-2; D is ambiguous. The CDR3 spans 16 residues. CDR1 KGHDR and CDR2 SFDVKD come from the germline V gene. The V end was cut by 3 bases, the J end by 0 bases, with 10 bases between. As DNA, the CDR3 is TGTGCCACCAGTGATATGACACCCACGAACACCGGGGAGCTGTTTTTT. The encoded protein is CATSDMTPTNTGELFF.

This clone has only a few counts. The V gene is TRBV4-2, the J gene TRBJ1-1, with no clear D. Germline V lookup: CDR1 LGHNA, CDR2 YNFKEQ. CDR3 length equals 14 residues. The V and J ends lost 4 bases and 7 bases respectively, with 16 bases between them. The DNA for the CDR3 is TGTGCCAGCAGCCCCTCCGGGAGACCTCATGAAGCTTTCTTT. Translation: CASSPSGRPHEAFF.

The chain combines TRBV27 with TRBJ2-2, with no clear D. Trimming took 3 bases from V and 6 from J, leaving 5 bases between them. Germline V CDR1 and CDR2: MNHEY, SMNVEV (reference sequence). The CDR3 contains 12 residues. The CDR3 DNA sequence: TGTGCCAGCAGTTTTAGAGCCGGGGAGCTGTTTTTT. It specifies CASSFRAGELFF.

The chain joins TRBV2 to TRBJ2-3; TRBD1 agrees at 9 bases. The junction had 10 bases not matched to a gene; V was cut back by 5 bases and J by 4 bases. CDR3 length: 16 residues. CDR1 is SNHLY and CDR2 is FYNNEI in the germline V gene. The CDR3 DNA reads TGTGCCAGCAGTATTTCACAGGGGGCGCCGGCAGATACGCAGTATTTT. Translation: CASSISQGAPADTQYF.

This rearrangement joins TRBV11-1 to TRBJ2-1, with D hard to call. Germline V gene sequence: CDR1 SGHAT, CDR2 FQDESV (reference sequence). The ends were cut back, 7 bases at V and 6 bases at J, with 16 bases in the middle. The CDR3 is 14 residues long. This CDR3 reads CASTSRNTGNEQFF. CDR3 in DNA: TGTGCCAGCACCTCTCGAAACACGGGCAATGAGCAGTTCTTC.

This clone appeared a single time. V gene TRBV7-9 combines with J gene TRBJ1-4; D is unresolved. Looked up from germline, CDR1 is SEHNR and CDR2 is FQNEAQ (reference sequence). V was trimmed by 1 base and J by 3 bases, leaving 9 bases between them. The CDR3 runs 15 residues. CDR3 sequence (DNA): TGTGCCAGCAGCTTAGGCAGGAAGCCTAATGAAAAACTGTTTTTT. Translating it yields CASSLGRKPNEKLFF. Variable domain in full (rest from reference TRBV7-9 and TRBJ1-4): DTGVSQNPRHKITKRGQNVTFRCDPISEHNRLYWYRQTLGQGPEFLTYFQNEAQLEKSRLLSDRFSAERPKGSFSTLEIQRTEQGDSAMYLCASSLGRKPNEKLFFGSGTQLSVL.

This chain links TRBV6-5 with TRBJ2-5; D might be TRBD2 (6 bases). The CDR3 is 15 residues long. V was trimmed by 2 bases and J by 5 bases, leaving 15 bases between them. The germline CDR1 and CDR2 sequences are MNHEY and SVGAGI. The CDR3 here is CASSYDRGKRETQYF. The DNA for the CDR3 is TGTGCCAGCAGTTACGACCGGGGGAAACGGGAGACCCAGTACTTC.

The chain links TRBV18 to TRBJ2-2; D possibly corresponds to TRBD2 (6 bases). The CDR3 runs 15 residues. CDR1 is KGHSH and CDR2 is LQKENI in the germline V gene. V was pared by 6 bases and J by 1 base, with 12 bases between. The CDR3 DNA is TGTGCCAGCTCTTTGGTCGGGAGGAACACCGGGGAGCTGTTTTTT. Its translation is CASSLVGRNTGELFF.

The chain joins TRBV18 to TRBJ1-4, with 8 nucleotides matching TRBD1. CDR1 and CDR2 from the germline V gene are KGHSH and LQKENI. Trimming cost V 3 bases and J 7 bases; bases outside gene matches: 4. This CDR3 has 14 amino acids. The CDR3: CASSPTGGLEKLFF. The CDR3, as DNA: TGTGCCAGCTCACCTACAGGGGGTCTTGAAAAACTGTTTTTT.

This sequence joins TRBV9 and TRBJ2-3; D is possibly TRBD2 (7 bases). V gave up 2 bases and J gave up 5 bases, with 15 bases separating them. The length of the CDR3 is 15 residues. Germline V gives CDR1 SGDLS, CDR2 YYNGEE. The CDR3 spells CASSVGGAGGDTQYF. The CDR3 DNA reads as TGTGCCAGCAGCGTTGGGGGGGCCGGTGGAGATACGCAGTATTTT. Full variable domain (rest looked up from reference TRBV9 and TRBJ2-3): DSGVTQTPKHLITATGQRVTLRCSPRSGDLSVYWYQQSLDQGLQFLIQYYNGEERAKGNILERFSAQQFPDLHSELNLSSLELGDSALYFCASSVGGAGGDTQYFGPGTRLTVL.